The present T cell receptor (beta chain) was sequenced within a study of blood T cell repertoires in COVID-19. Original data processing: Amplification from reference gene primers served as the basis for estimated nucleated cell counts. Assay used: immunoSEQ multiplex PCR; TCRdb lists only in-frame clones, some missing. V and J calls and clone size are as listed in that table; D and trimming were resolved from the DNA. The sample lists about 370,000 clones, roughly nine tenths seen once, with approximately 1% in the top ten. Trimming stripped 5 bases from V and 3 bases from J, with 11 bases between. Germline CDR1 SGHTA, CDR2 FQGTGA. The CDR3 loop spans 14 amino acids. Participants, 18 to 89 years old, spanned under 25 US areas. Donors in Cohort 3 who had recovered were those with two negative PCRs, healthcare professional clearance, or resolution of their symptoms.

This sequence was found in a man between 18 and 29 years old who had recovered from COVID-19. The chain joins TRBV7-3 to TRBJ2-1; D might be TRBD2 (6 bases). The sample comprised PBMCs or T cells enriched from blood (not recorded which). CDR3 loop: CASSLGGLYNEQFF. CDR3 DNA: TGTGCCAGCAGCCTGGGGGGACTCTACAATGAGCAGTTCTTC. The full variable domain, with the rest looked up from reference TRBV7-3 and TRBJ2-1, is GAGVSQTPSNKVTEKGKYVELRCDPISGHTALYWYRQSLGQGPEFLIYFQGTGAADDSGLPNDRFFAVRPEGSVSTLKIQRTERGDSAVYLCASSLGGLYNEQFFGPGTRLTVL.